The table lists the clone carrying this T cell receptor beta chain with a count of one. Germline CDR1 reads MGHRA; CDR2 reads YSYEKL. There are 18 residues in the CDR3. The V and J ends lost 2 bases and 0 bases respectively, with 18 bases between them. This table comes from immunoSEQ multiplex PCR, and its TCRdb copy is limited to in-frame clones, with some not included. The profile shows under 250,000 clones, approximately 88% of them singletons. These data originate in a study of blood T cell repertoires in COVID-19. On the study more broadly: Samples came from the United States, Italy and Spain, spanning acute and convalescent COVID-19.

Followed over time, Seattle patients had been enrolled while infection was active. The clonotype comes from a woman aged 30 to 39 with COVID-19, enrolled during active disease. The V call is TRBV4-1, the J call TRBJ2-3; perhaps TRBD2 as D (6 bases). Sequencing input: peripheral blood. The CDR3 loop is CASSQRLGVLSSTDTQYF. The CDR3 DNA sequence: TGCGCCAGCAGCCAAAGACTAGGGGTCCTCTCTAGCACAGATACGCAGTATTTT.